This TCR beta chain derives from a study of blood T cell repertoires in COVID-19. Background on the study: Nucleic acid was either cDNA or gDNA, and it came from T cells, B-cell-depleted T cells, or PBMCs.

The data were produced by immunoSEQ multiplex PCR, yet TCRdb's version contains in-frame clones alone and is incomplete. This table holds roughly 380,000 clones, about 90% found once. Everyone who took part was about 18 to 90 years old, and they came from 20 to 25 US areas. The CDR3 has 13 amino acids. V lost 3 bases to trimming and J lost 13 bases, with 16 bases between them. Germline V gives CDR1 GTSNPN, CDR2 SVGIG (reference sequence). This clone came up once. The sample was PBMCs or T cells enriched from blood (not recorded which). This chain joins TRBV30 and TRBJ2-6; D may be TRBD1 (6 bases). This receptor was obtained from a man aged 25 to 40 who had recovered from COVID-19. The DNA for the CDR3 is TGTGCCTGGAGGGATCAGGGGCCCACTGTCCTGACTTTC. The encoded protein is CAWRDQGPTVLTF.